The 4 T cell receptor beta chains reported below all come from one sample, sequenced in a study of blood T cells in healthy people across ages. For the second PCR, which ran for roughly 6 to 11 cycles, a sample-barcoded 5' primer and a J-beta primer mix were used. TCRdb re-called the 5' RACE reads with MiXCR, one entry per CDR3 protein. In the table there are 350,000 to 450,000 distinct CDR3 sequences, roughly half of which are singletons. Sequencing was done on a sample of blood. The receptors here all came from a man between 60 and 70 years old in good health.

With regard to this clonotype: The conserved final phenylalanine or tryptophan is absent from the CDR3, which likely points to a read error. CDR3 bases: TGTGCCAGCAGCCGAGGGGGTCCTACCTACGAGCAGTACTAC. Protein product: CASSRGGPTYEQYY. The rearrangement joins TRBV7-9 to TRBJ2-7, with a tentative D call TRBD1 (6 bases). This CDR3 is built from 14 residues. The V end lost 5 bases, the J end lost 2 bases, and 13 bases lay between the germline ends. Germline V lookup: CDR1 SEHNR, CDR2 FQNEAQ (reference sequence).

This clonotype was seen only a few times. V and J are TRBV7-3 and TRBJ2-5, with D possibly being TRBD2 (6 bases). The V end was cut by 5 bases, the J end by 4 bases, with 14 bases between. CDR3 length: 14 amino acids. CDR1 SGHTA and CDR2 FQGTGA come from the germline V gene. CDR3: CASSPGGSGETQYF. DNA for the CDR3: TGTGCCAGCAGCCCCGGTGGTAGCGGAGAGACCCAGTACTTC.

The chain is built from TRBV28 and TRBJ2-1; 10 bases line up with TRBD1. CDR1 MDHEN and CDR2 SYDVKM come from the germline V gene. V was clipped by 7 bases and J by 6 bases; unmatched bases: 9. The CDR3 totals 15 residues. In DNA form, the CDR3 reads TGTGCCAGCACCAATTCCGGGACAGGGGCCAATGAGCAGTTCTTC. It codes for CASTNSGTGANEQFF. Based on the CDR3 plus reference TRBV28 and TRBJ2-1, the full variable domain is DVKVTQSSRYLVKRTGEKVFLECVQDMDHENMFWYRQDPGLGLRLIYFSYDVKMKEKGDIPEGYSVSREKKERFSLILESASTNQTSMYLCASTNSGTGANEQFFGPGTRLTVL.

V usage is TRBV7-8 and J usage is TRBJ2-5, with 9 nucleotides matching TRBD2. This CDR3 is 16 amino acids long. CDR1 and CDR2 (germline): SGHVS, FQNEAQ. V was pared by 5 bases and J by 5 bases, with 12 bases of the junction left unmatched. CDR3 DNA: TGTGCCAGCAGCCCCGGGGCTAGCGGGGTGGGTGAGACCCAGTACTTC. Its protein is CASSPGASGVGETQYF.